This TCR beta chain was profiled in a study of blood T cell repertoires in COVID-19 (dated by TCRdb to the early 2020s). Study-wide context: Collaborator samples came from the United States, Italy and Spain and covered acute and convalescent phases of COVID-19. The material from the prospective study consisted of cDNA or gDNA derived from T cells, B-cell-depleted T cells, or PBMCs. The dataset comprised deeply sampled blood TCRbeta repertoires from subjects exposed to, actively infected with, or recovered from COVID-19. A freely available public database, intended as a resource for researchers studying the immune response to SARS-CoV-2, is where the repertoires were released. Samples came from the ongoing ImmuneRACE study (first 160 participants) plus 1,254 subjects from 6 global collaborators. The sample metadata nearly always contained a de-identified subject ID, COVID-19 status, age in years and sex. Where available, HLA class I and class II types were obtained from metadata supplied by the sample provider rather than from assay-based typing.

TCRbeta CDR3 regions were amplified from genomic DNA by means of the immunoSEQ Assay, a bias-controlled multiplex PCR. As for the original processing: The number of nucleated cells in each sample was estimated from the amplification of reference gene primers within the assay. Sequence reads were collapsed and filtered to measure the absolute abundance of every unique TCRbeta CDR3 rearrangement. For each sample, productive Simpson clonality was calculated as the square root of Simpson's diversity index across productive rearrangements. Not all clones reach the TCRdb copy of this immuneACCESS table, which keeps in-frame sequences only. Checked studies attribute under half of the gap to unresolved V genes and leave the rest unexplained. Clonal size and the V and J genes are those of that table, whereas D and trimming came from the DNA. Here the sample has around 200,000 clones; about 80% occur a single time. The ten largest clones take up around 2.4% of the sample.

Beyond this particular receptor, the publication reports: How much clinical and demographic metadata was included differed by source and by participant, and the metadata was provided uncurated.

V loses 0 bases of germline sequence and J loses 8 bases, and the interval between the two ends is 10 bases. Measured from the cysteine to the phenylalanine, the CDR3 is 13 residues long. This entry keeps only the CDR3 DNA: 39 bases, framed from base 1. Based on the germline V gene, the CDR1 and CDR2 sequences are SNHLY and FYNNEI. Remarks on this clone: What this receptor recognizes is not known. Base-call qualities are not available, and no considerably larger clone is one nucleotide away.

Collaborating institutions collected whole blood in K2EDTA tubes following their own protocols. Collaborator samples were shipped for TCRbeta analysis as frozen whole blood, isolated PBMCs, or DNA extracted from either sample type. The chain is encoded by TRBV2 joined to TRBJ1-2; TRBD1 is possibly the D segment (5 matching bases). Source material: peripheral blood. The sequence was obtained from a human donor with acute or convalescent COVID-19. The donor label of this sample is uncertain. The nucleotides read TGTGCCAGCAGTGAAGCGCCCAGGGAAGGCTACACCTTC. The translation is CASSEAPREGYTF.